Each of the 14 T cell receptor beta chains below was sequenced from the same sample in a study of response to subunit inactivated influenza vaccine. TCRdb re-derived calls from the RT-PCR reads in MiXCR, one entry per CDR3 protein. Here the sample spans 500,000 to 600,000 distinct CDR3 sequences, about 10% being singletons. These data also featured in a second study, about T cells expressing NK-cell markers. That report adds: UMIs were included in TCR beta cDNA generated by 5'RACE template switching.

This sample comprised PBMCs from blood, obtained on the day of vaccination. These receptors were taken from a man aged 50 to 60 who received an inactivated influenza vaccine.

The chain carries TRBV24-1 and TRBJ2-3; 11 positions match TRBD2. CDR1 and CDR2 (germline): KGHDR, SFDVKD. The CDR3 length is 16 residues. The V and J ends lost 4 bases and 1 base, in that order; junction bases with no gene match: 3. CDR3 loop: CATSERLAGRTDTQYF. For the CDR3, the DNA is TGTGCCACCAGTGAGCGACTAGCGGGGCGCACAGATACGCAGTATTTT.

There are a few counts of this clonotype. The chain joins TRBV20-1 to TRBJ1-1, with D maybe TRBD1 (6 bases). Trimming took 6 bases from V and 1 from J, leaving 15 bases between them. The CDR3 spans 14 residues. Germline lookup yields CDR1 DFQATT and CDR2 SNEGSKA (reference sequence). This chain's CDR3 is CSAVTGLGNTEAFF. CDR3 nucleotides: TGCAGTGCCGTAACAGGGCTCGGGAACACTGAAGCTTTCTTT.

This clonotype occurred many times. This chain links TRBV7-2 with TRBJ2-3; 11 bases map to TRBD2. Germline V gene data show CDR1 as SGHTA and CDR2 as FQGNSA. The trim removed 2 bases at V and 0 bases at J, leaving 1 base unmatched. There are 16 residues in the CDR3. The chain's CDR3 is CASSLLAGGSTDTQYF. The CDR3 coding sequence is TGTGCCAGCAGCTTATTAGCGGGAGGGAGCACAGATACGCAGTATTTT.

The V gene is TRBV9, the J gene TRBJ1-2, with unresolved D. With 0 bases removed from V and 4 bases from J, the gap between germline ends came to 10 bases. Germline loops: CDR1 SGDLS, CDR2 YYNGEE. This CDR3 is 14 amino acids long. CDR3 region: CASSVDRGGYGYTF. Written as DNA, the CDR3 is TGTGCCAGCAGCGTAGATCGGGGAGGCTATGGCTACACCTTC.

The genes are TRBV2 and TRBJ2-2; D gene unclear. Germline values: CDR1 SNHLY, CDR2 FYNNEI. The V end was cut by 1 base, the J end by 8 bases, with 5 bases between. The CDR3 sequence is 12 residues long. The DNA of the CDR3 is TGTGCCAGCAGTGAAGGGCCTGGGGAGCTGTTTTTT. Amino acids: CASSEGPGELFF. Filled out from reference TRBV2 and TRBJ2-2, the complete variable domain reads EPEVTQTPSHQVTQMGQEVILRCVPISNHLYFYWYRQILGQKVEFLVSFYNNEISEKSEIFDDQFSVERPDGSNFTLKIRSTKLEDSAMYFCASSEGPGELFFGEGSRLTVL.

In this sample, this clonotype turned up many times. This chain uses TRBV7-9 with TRBJ1-5, with a tentative D call TRBD1 (5 bases). Germline lookup yields CDR1 SEHNR and CDR2 FQNEAQ (reference sequence). The CDR3 runs 13 residues. V lost 3 bases and J 7 bases, leaving 10 bases between the germline ends. The DNA for the CDR3 is TGTGCCAGCAGCTTCGGATGGGGCCAGCCCCAGCATTTT. It codes for CASSFGWGQPQHF. Supplemented by reference TRBV7-9 and TRBJ1-5, the full variable domain reads DTGVSQNPRHKITKRGQNVTFRCDPISEHNRLYWYRQTLGQGPEFLTYFQNEAQLEKSRLLSDRFSAERPKGSFSTLEIQRTEQGDSAMYLCASSFGWGQPQHFGDGTRLSIL.

The V call is TRBV4-1, the J call TRBJ1-6, with no clear D. This CDR3 comprises 18 residues. Trimming stripped 0 bases from V and 5 bases from J, with 17 bases between. The germline V gene has CDR1 MGHRA and CDR2 YSYEKL. The CDR3 region has the DNA TGCGCCAGCAGCCAAGAAAGTGCGGGCCCTTTGGATAATTCACCCCTCCACTTT. It translates to CASSQESAGPLDNSPLHF.

In this sample, this clonotype turned up a few times. The chain combines TRBV6-2 or TRBV6-3 with TRBJ2-3, with TRBD1 matching 7 bases. This CDR3 is 14 amino acids long. From germline, CDR1 is MNHEY and CDR2 SVGEGT. J gave up 7 bases and V 6 bases, and 10 bases lay outside the gene matches. Here the CDR3 DNA reads TGTGCCAGCAGCCCTGGGACAGTCCTGAATACGCAGTATTTT. Amino acid sequence: CASSPGTVLNTQYF.

In this sample, this clonotype turned up a few times. The chain uses TRBV18 and TRBJ2-7; 9 bases are shared with TRBD1. CDR3 size: 14 residues. Unmatched junction bases numbered 8, after V lost 6 bases and J lost 5 bases. Germline V gene data show CDR1 as KGHSH and CDR2 as LQKENI. The CDR3 DNA reads as TGTGCCAGCTCTACAGGGGGCGCGAGGAACGAGCAGTACTTC. It translates to CASSTGGARNEQYF. The entire variable domain, with the rest obtained from reference TRBV18 and TRBJ2-7, is as follows: NAGVMQNPRHLVRRRGQEARLRCSPMKGHSHVYWYRQLPEEGLKFMVYLQKENIIDESGMPKERFSAEFPKEGPSILRIQQVVRGDSAAYFCASSTGGARNEQYFGPGTRLTVT.

This clonotype was observed a handful of times. V is TRBV20-1 and J is TRBJ2-1; no reliable D call. The V end lost 5 bases, the J end lost 9 bases, and 17 bases lay between the germline ends. Germline V gene data show CDR1 as DFQATT and CDR2 as SNEGSKA (reference sequence). CDR3 length: 13 amino acids. The CDR3 here is CSAWGSLEGEQFF. The DNA of the CDR3 is TGCAGTGCTTGGGGATCGCTGGAAGGTGAGCAGTTCTTC.

The chain joins TRBV18 to TRBJ2-6; 13 nucleotides match TRBD2. The CDR3 is 18 amino acids. CDR1 is KGHSH and CDR2 is LQKENI in the germline V gene. V shed 6 bases and J 4 bases; nucleotides not matched to a gene: 9. CDR3 in amino acids: CASSPGLAGVAGANVLTF. The CDR3 coding sequence is TGTGCCAGCTCCCCCGGACTAGCGGGAGTAGCGGGGGCCAACGTCCTGACTTTC.

The chain carries TRBV3-1 and TRBJ2-1; 7 nucleotides align to TRBD2. Germline lookup yields CDR1 LGHDT and CDR2 YNNKEL (reference sequence). Trimming removed 1 base from V and 5 bases from J; junction bases left unmatched: 5. This CDR3 region has 15 residues. DNA of the CDR3: TGTGCCAGCAGCCAAGGGCTAGCGGCCAACAATGAGCAGTTCTTC. It yields the protein CASSQGLAANNEQFF.

V and J are TRBV20-1 and TRBJ1-3; tentative D call: TRBD1 (5 bases). The CDR3 extends over 12 amino acids. Per the germline V gene, CDR1 is DFQATT and CDR2 is SNEGSKA (reference sequence). V lost 4 bases to trimming and J lost 4 bases, with 8 bases between them. For the CDR3, the DNA is TGCAGTGCTATTGGGGGAGGAAACACCATATATTTT. This sequence encodes CSAIGGGNTIYF.

The chain couples TRBV7-9 to TRBJ1-1; 10 positions match TRBD1. Losses at the gene ends were 5 bases for V and 1 base for J; bases not matched to a gene: 7. The germline V gene encodes CDR1 SEHNR and CDR2 FQNEAQ (reference sequence). The CDR3 is 16 residues long. For the CDR3, the DNA is TGTGCCAGCAGCCTACGACAGGGGGCGAGGAACACTGAAGCTTTCTTT. Protein sequence: CASSLRQGARNTEAFF.